The 14 T cell receptor beta chains presented below share a single source sample, sequenced in a study of cytomegalovirus exposure and HLA in healthy donors. Primers: 60 Vbeta forward and 13 Jbeta reverse. This table comes from immunoSEQ multiplex PCR, and its TCRdb copy is limited to in-frame clones, with some not included. The sample data list about 190,000 clones. Input material: PBMCs. These receptors came from a man aged 25 to 45 in good health and CMV-seronegative.

J is TRBJ1-1 and V is TRBV7-8; the D gene is possibly TRBD1 (6 bases). In germline, CDR1 is SGHVS, CDR2 FQNEAQ. The germline V and J ends were trimmed by 3 bases and 4 bases, with 12 bases remaining between them. The CDR3 totals 14 residues. The CDR3 loop is CASSFQGRATEAFF. CDR3 bases: TGTGCCAGCAGCTTCCAGGGGAGGGCCACTGAAGCTTTCTTT.

This chain connects TRBV18 to TRBJ1-5, with 7 bases aligning to TRBD1. The germline V gene has CDR1 KGHSH and CDR2 LQKENI. Trimming took 6 bases from V and 1 from J; bases not matched to a gene: 9. This CDR3 has 16 residues. The CDR3: CASSRETGASNQPQHF. The CDR3 bases are TGTGCCAGCTCCCGTGAAACAGGGGCGAGCAATCAGCCCCAGCATTTT.

CDR3 DNA: TGCGCCAGCAGCTTGGGCGGGGCTAGCACAGATACGCAGTATTTT. Translating gives CASSLGGASTDTQYF. The chain carries TRBV5-1 and TRBJ2-3; D is possibly TRBD2 (6 bases). CDR3 length: 15 residues. From germline, CDR1 is SGHRS and CDR2 YFSETQ. V was pared by 0 bases and J by 0 bases, with 8 bases between.

The rearrangement uses TRBV11-2 and TRBJ1-1; no definite D call. V lost 6 bases, J lost 0 bases, and 11 bases lay in between. Germline CDR1 is SGHAT and CDR2 is FQNNGV. The length of the CDR3 is 14 residues. CDR3 coding DNA: TGTGCCAGCAGACCCACGGGGATGAACACTGAAGCTTTCTTT. Protein sequence: CASRPTGMNTEAFF.

In the case of this clone: Germline and junction disagree at one end, which may indicate a read error. This chain connects TRBV6-6 to TRBJ1-3, with D possibly TRBD1 on 6 matching bases. Germline CDR1 is MNHNY and CDR2 is SVGAGI (reference sequence). The CDR3 consists of 14 residues. CDR3 coding DNA: TGTGCCAGCAGCTCCCGGGACACTGGAAACACCATGTATTTT. As protein: CASSSRDTGNTMYF.

The genes are TRBV9 and TRBJ2-7; maybe TRBD2 (6 bases). Trimming pared 0 bases from V and 7 bases from J, leaving 11 bases between. The germline gives CDR1 SGDLS, CDR2 YYNGEE. CDR3 length: 13 amino acids. CDR3 residues: CASSVAGVGEQYF. In DNA form, the CDR3 reads TGTGCCAGCAGCGTAGCGGGAGTGGGAGAGCAGTACTTC.

Details on this clone: The DNA is left out, because the CDR3 cannot be placed on it with certainty; the CDR3 is given as TCRdb lists it. The chain employs TRBV19 and TRBJ1-2. Germline loops: CDR1 LNHDA, CDR2 SQIVND (reference sequence). 15 amino acids form the CDR3, both terminal residues included. The CDR3: CASTSGWGGNYGYTF.

The genes are TRBV7-2 and TRBJ2-1; TRBD2 matches 13 bases. With 3 bases clipped from V and 3 bases from J, the junction kept 8 bases outside the gene matches. CDR3 length: 18 amino acids. Per the germline V gene, CDR1 is SGHTA and CDR2 is FQGNSA. CDR3 DNA sequence: TGTGCCAGCAGCTTCGGGACTAGCGGGGCTGGGAGCTACAATGAGCAGTTCTTC. Its protein product is CASSFGTSGAGSYNEQFF.

The chain uses TRBV27 and TRBJ2-7; TRBD1 agrees at 7 bases. The trim removed 4 bases at V and 2 bases at J, leaving 8 bases unmatched. CDR3 length: 15 amino acids. Germline lookup yields CDR1 MNHEY and CDR2 SMNVEV (reference sequence). The CDR3 DNA reads as TGTGCCAGCAGTTCCAAACCGGGACAGCCCTACGAGCAGTACTTC. Translating gives CASSSKPGQPYEQYF.

This sequence joins TRBV9 and TRBJ2-1, with 9 bases aligning to TRBD2. Germline CDR1 SGDLS, CDR2 YYNGEE. V dropped 0 bases and J dropped 4; count of bases not matched to a gene: 5. This CDR3 spans 16 amino acids. CDR3 bases: TGTGCCAGCAGCGTAGTAGCGGGAGCTATATACAATGAGCAGTTCTTC. Amino acid sequence: CASSVVAGAIYNEQFF.

This chain connects TRBV5-4 to TRBJ2-1, with 11 bases fitting TRBD2. The CDR3 sequence is 17 residues long. Germline V gene data show CDR1 as SGHNT and CDR2 as YYREEE (reference sequence). The ends lost 4 bases at V and 4 bases at J; junction bases unmatched: 10. The CDR3 region is CASSAGTSGAKYNEQFF. CDR3 coding DNA: TGTGCCAGCAGCGCCGGGACTAGCGGAGCAAAATACAATGAGCAGTTCTTC.

The chain employs TRBV7-9 and TRBJ1-5, with 8 bases aligning to TRBD1. CDR1 and CDR2 (germline): SEHNR, FQNEAQ (reference sequence). The CDR3 totals 14 residues. The ends lost 5 bases at V and 5 bases at J; junction bases unmatched: 5. For the CDR3, the DNA is TGTGCCAGCAGCCAGGGGACAGGCGATCAGCCCCAGCATTTT. Residues: CASSQGTGDQPQHF.

V is TRBV10-3 and J is TRBJ2-1; 12 nucleotides line up with TRBD2. The CDR3 runs to 15 residues. The ends lost 5 bases at V and 4 bases at J; junction bases unmatched: 3. Germline CDR1 is ENHRY and CDR2 is SYGVKD. The CDR3 DNA sequence: TGTGCCATCAGTCGGACTAGCGGGAATTACAATGAGCAGTTCTTC. The encoded protein is CAISRTSGNYNEQFF.

The chain carries TRBV7-2 and TRBJ1-2; 11 bases fit TRBD1. This CDR3 spans 15 amino acids. V trimming: 5 bases; J trimming: 6 bases; junction bases outside the gene matches: 8. The germline gives CDR1 SGHTA, CDR2 FQGNSA. The CDR3 is CASSPRTGGADGYTF. The CDR3 DNA is TGTGCCAGCAGCCCGAGGACAGGGGGCGCGGATGGCTACACCTTC.